This T cell receptor beta chain was documented in a study of brain T cells in children with intractable seizures (dated by TCRdb to the early 2020s). Turning to the overall study: A NanoString immunology panel was first used to screen resected brain tissue from 40 to 55 pediatric epilepsy surgery cases for immune gene transcripts. Most of the 12 selected surgery cases also had pre-surgery blood sequenced, which left four cases with brain tissue only. Study-level results and caveats: Because sequencing depth differed between pre- and post-surgery blood, the absence of clones from the pre-surgery sample may reflect undersampling. Viral specificity was inferred solely from CDR3 sequence similarity, and the HCMV serostatus of the patients was not known.

Taken from the germline V gene (reference sequence), the CDR1 and CDR2 loops are SGHAT and FQDESV. Trimming removed 6 bases from V and 4 bases from J, leaving 15 bases between the germline ends. CDR3 length: 14 amino acids, cysteine to phenylalanine. The read is trimmed to its CDR3 DNA, 42 bases read in frame from base 1. The intended sense of this specimen's time point label: resected brain tissue, or blood drawn just prior to surgery. The surgery cases with the highest brain T cell transcript signatures were chosen for TCR beta chain sequencing of brain tissue, and also of blood when blood was available. Patients had been treated with at least one anti-epileptic drug before surgery. The TCR-sequenced patients were children whose drug-resistant epilepsy was caused by tuberous sclerosis complex, focal cortical dysplasia, Rasmussen encephalitis or hemimegalencephaly. Bulk genomic DNA was extracted from unsorted brain tissue and whole blood with the Monarch genomic DNA purification kit.

To note about this clone: What this receptor recognizes is not known. No clone much larger than this one lies a single base away; base qualities are absent.

The immunoSEQ assay was applied to genomic DNA to generate the TCR beta chain sequences. In the paper's pipeline: CDR3 sequences that did not begin with the conserved framework cysteine at position 104 were removed manually. To get clonality, the normalized Shannon's Diversity Index was subtracted from one, giving values from 0 (maximal diversity) to 1 (oligoclonal). Chi-squared comparison-of-proportions tests were used to check whether the frequency of the same CDR3 differed between samples, for example brain versus blood. Public clonotypes were identified by searching immuneACCESS, and similarity to known antiviral clonotypes was assessed with the VDJdb browser. TCRdb retrieved this table from immuneACCESS and kept in-frame rearrangements only. Not all clones are present; in checked studies, unresolved V genes account for under half, and no reason is known for the remainder. The DNA was the basis for D and trimming; V, J and clone size are from that table. Within this sample are tens of thousands of clones, with 80% to 95% of them counted one time only. 6.3% of the sample is held by the ten biggest clonotypes.

The rearranged segments are TRBV11-1 and TRBJ1-1, with no confident D gene call. The material sequenced was peripheral blood, taken at surgery. This sequence was found in a girl aged 2-9 years with tuberous sclerosis and intractable seizures. The bases read TGTGCCAGCAGTCTTACGTTCCGGGGCACTGAAGCTTTCTTT. It specifies CASSLTFRGTEAFF.